This is a list of T cell receptor beta chains from one sample in a study of T cell repertoires in ileal Crohn's disease. Using immunoSEQ multiplex PCR, the repertoire was profiled, and TCRdb retains in-frame clones only, with some absent. The table shows 13,000 to 15,000 clones, with around four fifths occurring only once. Sequenced input: ileal tissue. These receptors were collected from an adult with Crohn's disease. The CDR3 runs from the conserved cysteine through the conserved F or W. A D gene is named only where the DNA matches it firmly. Size tells how often a clone was seen (once, few, many) or the class of an expanded clone, and some rows leave it out.

NA	15	TRBV5-1	TRBJ2-7	TRBD2	TGCGCCAGCAGCTTGGCCGGGGGGATAAACTACGAGCAGTACTTC	CASSLAGGINYEQYF
NA	15	TRBV4-1	TRBJ2-1	TRBD2	TGCGCCAGCAGCTTGGGACTACCTTCCTACAATGAGCAGTTCTTC	CASSLGLPSYNEQFF
NA	14	TRBV27	TRBJ1-2	NA	TGTGCCAGCACCCCCGCAGGGGCGAACTATGGCTACACCTTC	CASTPAGANYGYTF
NA	15	TRBV5-1	TRBJ2-7	TRBD1	TGCGCCAGCAGCCGAACACAGGGGGCTTTCTACGAGCAGTACTTC	CASSRTQGAFYEQYF
NA	14	TRBV7-3	TRBJ2-5	TRBD1	TGTGCCAGCAGCGTCGGACAGGGGGTAGAGACCCAGTACTTC	CASSVGQGVETQYF
NA	14	TRBV2	TRBJ1-2	NA	TGTGCCAGCAGTGAATCCGGCAGGCTGTATGGCTACACCTTC	CASSESGRLYGYTF
few	12	TRBV7-3	TRBJ2-7	TRBD1	TGTGCCAGCAGCCCCCCTTGTCCAGGGGGGTACTTC	CASSPPCPGGYF
NA	17	TRBV15	TRBJ1-4	NA	TGTGCCACCAGCAGCGAGGCTGTGGGAGCAACTAATGAAAAACTGTTTTTT	CATSSEAVGATNEKLFF
NA	15	TRBV6-5	TRBJ1-1	TRBD1	TGTGCCAGCAGTTACCCCGGGACAGGAGGAACTGAAGCTTTCTTT	CASSYPGTGGTEAFF
NA	13	TRBV2	TRBJ1-5	NA	TGTGCCACCTCACAGGATAGCAATCAGCCCCAGCATTTT	CATSQDSNQPQHF
NA	17	TRBV5-6	TRBJ2-3	TRBD1	TGTGCCAGCAGCTTTCGTGTAGGGGGCGCGGGCACAGATACGCAGTATTTT	CASSFRVGGAGTDTQYF
once	13	TRBV6-6	TRBJ1-1	NA	TGTGCCAGCACCTGGACGGGAAACACTGAAGCTTTCTTT	CASTWTGNTEAFF
NA	15	TRBV7-9	TRBJ1-4	TRBD1	TGTGCCAGCAGCCTTGTACAGGGGAATTATGAAAAACTGTTTTTT	CASSLVQGNYEKLFF
NA	12	TRBV14	TRBJ2-1	NA	TGTGCCAGCAGCCCAGGGTCAAGTGAGCAGTTCTTC	CASSPGSSEQFF
NA	14	TRBV6-1	TRBJ2-5	NA	TGTGCCAGCAGTGACGGGGGTAGCCTAGAGACCCAGTACTTC	CASSDGGSLETQYF
NA	11	TRBV6-5	TRBJ2-5	NA	TGTGCCAGCAAGGAGACGGGGACCCAGTACTTC	CASKETGTQYF
NA	16	TRBV27	TRBJ1-2	NA	TGTGCCAGCAGTTTTAGGGTTGACAGATTCGTCTATGGCTACACCTTC	CASSFRVDRFVYGYTF
once	15	TRBV30	TRBJ1-5	NA	TGTGCCTGGAGTGTACTTCGGGGGGCAGGGCAGCCCCAGCATTTT	CAWSVLRGAGQPQHF
NA	14	TRBV7-8	TRBJ1-5	NA	TGTGCCAGCAGCTTAGGCGATAGCAATCAGCCCCAGCATTTT	CASSLGDSNQPQHF
once	14	TRBV5-8	TRBJ1-2	NA	TGTGCCAGCAGCGTTGACAGTAGACTCTATGGCTACACCTTC	CASSVDSRLYGYTF
NA	13	TRBV10-3	TRBJ2-7	TRBD1	TGTGCCATCAGTGCTCAGGACAGGCCCAAGCAGTACTTC	CAISAQDRPKQYF
NA	13	TRBV6-1	TRBJ2-2	TRBD1	TGTGCCAGCAGTGCAGGGGGCACCGGGGAGCTGTTTTTT	CASSAGGTGELFF
NA	14	TRBV5-1	TRBJ1-2	NA	TGCGCCAGCAGCTTGGAACAGGCCACAGGGGGCTACACCTTC	CASSLEQATGGYTF
NA	16	TRBV7-9	TRBJ2-5	TRBD1	TGTGCCAGCAGCTTAACGGACAGGGGGTACCAAGAGACCCAGTACTTC	CASSLTDRGYQETQYF
medium-sized	14	TRBV14	TRBJ2-7	NA	TGTGCCAGCAGCTGGGGACACCGACCCTACGAGCAGTACTTC	CASSWGHRPYEQYF
NA	14	TRBV5-4	TRBJ1-2	TRBD1	TGTGCCAGCAGCTTACAGGGGGGAGGCTATGGCTACACCTTC	CASSLQGGGYGYTF
once	15	TRBV19	TRBJ1-6	TRBD1	TGTGCCAGTAAAACTTGGAGACAGGGCAGTTCTCCCCTCCACTTT	CASKTWRQGSSPLHF
NA	14	TRBV27	TRBJ2-7	NA	TGTGCCAGCACCAAGACACTAGGTTTCCACGAGCAGTACTTC	CASTKTLGFHEQYF
NA	15	TRBV6-5	TRBJ1-5	TRBD1	TGTGCCAGCAGTCCCGGGACAGGACTCAATCAGCCCCAGCATTTT	CASSPGTGLNQPQHF
NA	13	TRBV9	TRBJ2-5	NA	TGTGCCAGCAGCGGGGGACTGCAAGAGACCCAGTACTTC	CASSGGLQETQYF
NA	16	TRBV16	TRBJ1-5	TRBD1	TGTGCCAGCAGCCAAGGACAGGGTCGGGGCAATCAGCCCCAGCATTTT	CASSQGQGRGNQPQHF
NA	15	TRBV25-1	TRBJ1-2	NA	TGTGCCAGCAGTGAAAATCGAGGTCTTAACTATGGCTACACCTTC	CASSENRGLNYGYTF
NA	13	TRBV6-5	TRBJ2-1	NA	TGTGCCAGCAGTTACTCCTACAGGGATGAGCAGTTCTTC	CASSYSYRDEQFF
NA	13	TRBV5-8	TRBJ1-2	NA	TGTGCCAGCAGCTTGGCAGAAAACTATGGCTACACCTTC	CASSLAENYGYTF
NA	17	TRBV11-3	TRBJ2-5	NA	TGTGCCAGCAGCTTAGATCAGTATAGGACTCTCCAAGAGACCCAGTACTTC	CASSLDQYRTLQETQYF
NA	15	TRBV7-2	TRBJ2-5	NA	TGTGCCAGCAGCTTAGTGGGGCCAGAGGTGGAGACCCAGTACTTC	CASSLVGPEVETQYF
NA	15	TRBV19	TRBJ2-1	TRBD2	TGTGCCAGTAGTGAGACTAGCGGGAGACTCAATGAGCAGTTCTTC	CASSETSGRLNEQFF
NA	15	TRBV2	TRBJ1-1	TRBD1	TGTGCCAGCCAACCCCCAGGGGGATGGGGCACTGAAGCTTTCTTT	CASQPPGGWGTEAFF
NA	17	TRBV9	TRBJ1-6	TRBD1	TGTGCCAGCAGCGGACAGGGGCTTAGCTCCTATAATTCACCCCTCCACTTT	CASSGQGLSSYNSPLHF